A single sample is the source of the 8 T cell receptor beta chains below, sequenced in a study of breast tumors, draining lymph nodes, adjacent tissues. TCRdb used MiXCR to reprocess the multiplex PCR reads, holding one entry per CDR3 protein. Here the sample spans under 150,000 distinct CDR3 sequences, 20% to 25% being singletons. Axillary draining lymph nodes of breast cancer patients supplied the node samples. Sequences were obtained from axillary lymph node tissue. Every receptor here comes from a female donor with breast cancer. Some clones in this sample may be carry-over from other donors' samples.

Notes on this clonotype: A much larger clone is a single base away; this may be a read error. V is TRBV7-7 and J is TRBJ2-5; 9 positions agree with TRBD1. CDR1 and CDR2 (germline): SSHAT, FNYEAQ (reference sequence). This CDR3 has 13 amino acids. CDR3 amino acids: CASSSRGQGPQNF. CDR3 in DNA: TGTGCCAGCAGCAGCCGGGGACAGGGTCCCCAGAACTTC.

As concerns this clonotype: A much larger clone differs by one base, so this may be a read error. The chain employs TRBV10-1 and TRBJ2-2; TRBD1 might be the D (6 bases). The CDR3 is 14 residues long. Germline V gives CDR1 WNHNN, CDR2 SYGVQD (reference sequence). In DNA, the CDR3 is TGCGCCAGTCAAGGTCAGGGGAACGCCGGGGAGCTGTTTTTT. Its protein product is CASQGQGNAGELFF.

This clonotype was picked up many times. The chain has TRBV7-8 and TRBJ2-7; 7 bases align to TRBD1. J was trimmed by 6 bases and V by 6 bases; bases with no gene match: 11. This CDR3 region has 14 residues. Germline CDR1 is SGHVS and CDR2 is FQNEAQ. CDR3 in DNA: TGTGCCAGCAGATCCGGGACAGTGAAGGGCGAGCAGTACTTC. Residues: CASRSGTVKGEQYF.

This clonotype was counted ten times or more. This chain uses TRBV28 with TRBJ2-3; 10 bases agree with TRBD1. This CDR3 contains 14 residues. In germline, CDR1 is MDHEN, CDR2 SYDVKM. Germline trimming cut 5 bases from V and 1 base from J; bases unmatched to any gene: 0. The CDR3 coding sequence is TGTGCCAGCAGTGGACAGGGGGGCACAGATACGCAGTATTTT. It codes for CASSGQGGTDTQYF. The full variable domain, its missing parts supplied by reference TRBV28 and TRBJ2-3, is DVKVTQSSRYLVKRTGEKVFLECVQDMDHENMFWYRQDPGLGLRLIYFSYDVKMKEKGDIPEGYSVSREKKERFSLILESASTNQTSMYLCASSGQGGTDTQYFGPGTRLTVL.

This clonotype was picked up many times. The genes are TRBV12-3 or TRBV12-4 and TRBJ2-7, with a tentative D call TRBD2 (5 bases). V lost 10 bases and J lost 4, with 11 bases in between. CDR3 length: 11 residues. This chain's CDR3 is CATKRAYEQYF. The CDR3 nucleotides read TGTGCCACCAAGAGGGCTTACGAGCAGTACTTC.

Ten or more counts support this clonotype. The J gene is TRBJ2-3, the V gene TRBV15, with 7 nucleotides matching TRBD2. Germline V gene data show CDR1 as LNHNV and CDR2 as YYDKDF (reference sequence). There are 15 residues in the CDR3. Trimming removed 0 bases from V and 6 bases from J; junction bases left unmatched: 6. The CDR3 DNA follows: TGTGCCACCAGCAGAGATCGCACTAGCGCCGATACGCAGTATTTT. Protein product: CATSRDRTSADTQYF. The full variable domain, completed using reference TRBV15 and TRBJ2-3, is DAMVIQNPRYQVTQFGKPVTLSCSQTLNHNVMYWYQQKSSQAPKLLFHYYDKDFNNEADTPDNFQSRRPNTSFCFLDIRSPGLGDTAMYLCATSRDRTSADTQYFGPGTRLTVL.

Many counts were recorded for this clonotype. The CDR3 ends on some other residue instead of the conserved phenylalanine or tryptophan, so this is likely a read error. The DNA is omitted, as the CDR3 cannot be located on it reliably, and the CDR3 follows TCRdb's listing. The genes are TRBV5-8 and TRBJ2-7; no DNA check was done on the table's D call, TRBD2. The CDR3 length equals 15 residues, ends included. CDR1 SGHTS and CDR2 YDEGEE come from the germline V gene. This CDR3 is CASSLDSGLAGKVQL.

This clonotype showed up many times. This chain joins TRBV30 and TRBJ1-2; 7 nucleotides match TRBD1. Germline V gene data show CDR1 as GTSNPN and CDR2 as SVGIG (reference sequence). The CDR3 has 14 amino acids. Losses at the gene ends were 2 bases for V and 8 bases for J; bases not matched to a gene: 11. CDR3 coding DNA: TGTGCCTGGAGTTCTGGGCAGGGGGTGGAAGGCTACACCTTC. Translating gives CAWSSGQGVEGYTF.